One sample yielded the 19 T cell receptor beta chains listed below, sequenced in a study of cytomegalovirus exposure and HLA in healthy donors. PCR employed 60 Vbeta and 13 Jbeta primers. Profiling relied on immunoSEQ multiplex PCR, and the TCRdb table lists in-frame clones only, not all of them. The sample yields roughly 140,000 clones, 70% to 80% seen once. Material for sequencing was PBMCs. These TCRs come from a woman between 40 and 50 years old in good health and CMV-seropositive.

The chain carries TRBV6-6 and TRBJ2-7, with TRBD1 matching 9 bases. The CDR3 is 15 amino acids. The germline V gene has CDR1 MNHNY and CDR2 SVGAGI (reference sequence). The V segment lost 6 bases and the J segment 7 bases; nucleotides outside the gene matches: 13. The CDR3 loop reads CASRQPGTGQGEQYF. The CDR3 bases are TGTGCCAGCAGACAACCCGGGACAGGGCAGGGGGAGCAGTACTTC.

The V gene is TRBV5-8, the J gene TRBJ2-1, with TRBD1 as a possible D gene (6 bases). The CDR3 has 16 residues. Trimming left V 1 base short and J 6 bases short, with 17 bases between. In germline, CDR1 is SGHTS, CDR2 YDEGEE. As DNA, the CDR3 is TGTGCCAGCAGCTTGCTCCGCTCGACAGGTTTCAATGAGCAGTTCTTC. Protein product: CASSLLRSTGFNEQFF.

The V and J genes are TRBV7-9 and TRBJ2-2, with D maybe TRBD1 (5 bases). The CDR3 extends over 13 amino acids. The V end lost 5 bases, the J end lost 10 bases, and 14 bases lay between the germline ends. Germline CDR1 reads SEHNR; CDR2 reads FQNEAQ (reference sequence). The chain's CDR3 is CASSLAAGMELFF. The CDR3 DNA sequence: TGTGCCAGCAGCCTCGCGGCAGGGATGGAGCTGTTTTTT.

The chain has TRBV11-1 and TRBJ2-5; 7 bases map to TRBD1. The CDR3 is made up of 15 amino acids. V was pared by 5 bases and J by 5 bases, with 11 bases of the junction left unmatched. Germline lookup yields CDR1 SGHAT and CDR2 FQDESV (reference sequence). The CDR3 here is CASSIFTGAGETQYF. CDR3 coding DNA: TGTGCCAGCAGCATTTTTACAGGGGCCGGGGAGACCCAGTACTTC.

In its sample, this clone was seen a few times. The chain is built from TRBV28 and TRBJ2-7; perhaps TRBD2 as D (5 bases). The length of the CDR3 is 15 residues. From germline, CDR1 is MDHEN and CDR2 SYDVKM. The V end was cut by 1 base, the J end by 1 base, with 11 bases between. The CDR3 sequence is CASSLFGGPSYEQYF. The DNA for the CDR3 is TGTGCCAGCAGTTTATTTGGCGGGCCTTCCTACGAGCAGTACTTC.

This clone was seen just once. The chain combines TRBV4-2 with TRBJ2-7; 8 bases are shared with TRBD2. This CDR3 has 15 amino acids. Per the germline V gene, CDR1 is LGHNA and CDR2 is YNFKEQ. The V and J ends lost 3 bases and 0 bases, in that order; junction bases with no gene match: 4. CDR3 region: CASSHTGTSSYEQYF. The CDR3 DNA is TGTGCCAGCAGCCATACCGGGACTAGCTCCTACGAGCAGTACTTC.

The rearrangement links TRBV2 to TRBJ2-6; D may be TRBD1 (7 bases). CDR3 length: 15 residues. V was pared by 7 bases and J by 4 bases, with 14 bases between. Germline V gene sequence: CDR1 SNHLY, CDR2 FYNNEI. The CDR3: CASTEGARGANVLTF. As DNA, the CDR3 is TGTGCCAGCACGGAGGGGGCGCGAGGGGCCAACGTCCTGACTTTC.

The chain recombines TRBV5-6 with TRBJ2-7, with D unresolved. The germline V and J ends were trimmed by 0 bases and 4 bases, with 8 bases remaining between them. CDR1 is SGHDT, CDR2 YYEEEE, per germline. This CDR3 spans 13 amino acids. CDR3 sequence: CASSLAPKYEQYF. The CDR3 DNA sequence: TGTGCCAGCAGCTTGGCCCCCAAATACGAGCAGTACTTC.

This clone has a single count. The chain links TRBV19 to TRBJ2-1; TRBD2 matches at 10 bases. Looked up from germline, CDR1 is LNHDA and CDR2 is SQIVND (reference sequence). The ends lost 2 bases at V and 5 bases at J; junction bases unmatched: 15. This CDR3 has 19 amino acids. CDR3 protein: CASSILSSGRRIRNNEQFF. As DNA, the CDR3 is TGTGCCAGTAGTATACTCTCTAGCGGGAGACGGATAAGGAACAATGAGCAGTTCTTC.

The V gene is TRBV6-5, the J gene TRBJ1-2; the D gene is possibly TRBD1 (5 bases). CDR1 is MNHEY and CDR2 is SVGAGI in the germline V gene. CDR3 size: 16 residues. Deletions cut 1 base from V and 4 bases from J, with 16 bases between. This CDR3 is CASSYYTPPGGYGYTF. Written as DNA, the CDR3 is TGTGCCAGCAGTTACTATACCCCTCCGGGGGGCTATGGCTACACCTTC.

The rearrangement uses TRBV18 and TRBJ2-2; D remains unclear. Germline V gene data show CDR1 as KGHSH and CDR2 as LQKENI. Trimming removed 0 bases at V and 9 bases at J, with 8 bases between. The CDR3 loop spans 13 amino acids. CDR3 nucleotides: TGTGCCAGCTCACCACCATCCAAGCGGGAGCTGTTTTTT. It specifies CASSPPSKRELFF. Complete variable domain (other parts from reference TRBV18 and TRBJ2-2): NAGVMQNPRHLVRRRGQEARLRCSPMKGHSHVYWYRQLPEEGLKFMVYLQKENIIDESGMPKERFSAEFPKEGPSILRIQQVVRGDSAAYFCASSPPSKRELFFGEGSRLTVL.

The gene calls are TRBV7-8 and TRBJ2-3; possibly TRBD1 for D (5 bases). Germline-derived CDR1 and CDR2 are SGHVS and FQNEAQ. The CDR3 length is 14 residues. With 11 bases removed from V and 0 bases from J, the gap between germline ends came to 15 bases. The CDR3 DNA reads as TGTGCCGCCTCGCAGGGTGGTAGCACAGATACGCAGTATTTT. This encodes CAASQGGSTDTQYF.

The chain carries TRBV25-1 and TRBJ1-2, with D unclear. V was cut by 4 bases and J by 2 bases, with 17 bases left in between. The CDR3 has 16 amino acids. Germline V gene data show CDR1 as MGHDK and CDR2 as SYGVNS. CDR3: CASSALGPGRNYGYTF. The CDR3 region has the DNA TGTGCCAGCAGTGCCCTAGGCCCCGGGAGAAACTATGGCTACACCTTC.

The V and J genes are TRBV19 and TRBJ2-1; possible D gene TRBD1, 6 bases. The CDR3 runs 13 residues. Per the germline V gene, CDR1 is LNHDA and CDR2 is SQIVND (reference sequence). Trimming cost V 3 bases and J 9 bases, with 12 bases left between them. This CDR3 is CASSIGGPGEQFF. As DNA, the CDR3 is TGTGCCAGTAGTATTGGGGGCCCTGGTGAGCAGTTCTTC.

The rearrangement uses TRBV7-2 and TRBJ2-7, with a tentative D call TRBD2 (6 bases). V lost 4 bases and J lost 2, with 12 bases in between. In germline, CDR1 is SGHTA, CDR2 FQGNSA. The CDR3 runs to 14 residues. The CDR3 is CASSSPGLTYEQYF. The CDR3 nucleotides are TGTGCCAGCAGCTCCCCGGGACTCACCTACGAGCAGTACTTC.

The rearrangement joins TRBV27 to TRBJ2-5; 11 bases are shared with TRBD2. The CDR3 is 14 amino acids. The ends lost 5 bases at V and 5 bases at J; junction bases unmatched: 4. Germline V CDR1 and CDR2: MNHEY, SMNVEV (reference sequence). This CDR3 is CASSHRLAGETQYF. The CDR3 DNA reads TGTGCCAGCAGTCACAGACTAGCGGGGGAGACCCAGTACTTC.

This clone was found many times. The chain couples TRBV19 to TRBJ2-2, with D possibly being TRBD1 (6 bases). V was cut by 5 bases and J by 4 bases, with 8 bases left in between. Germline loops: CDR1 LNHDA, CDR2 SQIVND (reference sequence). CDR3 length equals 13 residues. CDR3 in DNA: TGTGCCAGTAGTCTCAGGGGCACCGGGGAGCTGTTTTTT. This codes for CASSLRGTGELFF.

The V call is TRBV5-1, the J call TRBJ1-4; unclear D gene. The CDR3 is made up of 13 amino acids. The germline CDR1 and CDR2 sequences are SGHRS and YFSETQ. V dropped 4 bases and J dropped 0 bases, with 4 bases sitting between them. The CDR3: CASSPATNEKLFF. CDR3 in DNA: TGCGCCAGCAGCCCTGCAACTAATGAAAAACTGTTTTTT.

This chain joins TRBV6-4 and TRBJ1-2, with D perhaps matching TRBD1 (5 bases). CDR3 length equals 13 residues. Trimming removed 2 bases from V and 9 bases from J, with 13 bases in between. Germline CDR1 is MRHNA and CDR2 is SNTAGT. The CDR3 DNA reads TGTGCCAGCAGTGACGGGACTGCTCGTAGCTACACCTTC. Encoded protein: CASSDGTARSYTF.